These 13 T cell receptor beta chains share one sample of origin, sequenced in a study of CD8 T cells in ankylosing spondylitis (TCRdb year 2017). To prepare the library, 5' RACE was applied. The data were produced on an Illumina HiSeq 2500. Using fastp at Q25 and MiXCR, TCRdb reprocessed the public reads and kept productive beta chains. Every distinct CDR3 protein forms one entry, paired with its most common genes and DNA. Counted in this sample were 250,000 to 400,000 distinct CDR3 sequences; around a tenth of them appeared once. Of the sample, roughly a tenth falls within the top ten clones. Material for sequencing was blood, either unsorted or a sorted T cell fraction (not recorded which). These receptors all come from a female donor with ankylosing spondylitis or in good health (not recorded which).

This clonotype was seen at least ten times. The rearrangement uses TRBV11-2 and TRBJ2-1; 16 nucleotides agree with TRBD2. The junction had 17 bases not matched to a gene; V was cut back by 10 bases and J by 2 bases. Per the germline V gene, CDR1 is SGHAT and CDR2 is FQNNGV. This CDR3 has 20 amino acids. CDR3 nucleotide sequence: TGTGCCACCTACTTTATGGGACTAGCGGGAGGGCCTATCGCCTACAATGAGCAGTTCTTC. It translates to CATYFMGLAGGPIAYNEQFF.

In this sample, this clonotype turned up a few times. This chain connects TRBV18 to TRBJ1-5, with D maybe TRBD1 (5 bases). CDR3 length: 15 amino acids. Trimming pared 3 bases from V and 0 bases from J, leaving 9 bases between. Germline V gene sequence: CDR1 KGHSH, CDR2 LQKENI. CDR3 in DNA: TGTGCCAGCTCACCGGGGGATGTTAGCAATCAGCCCCAGCATTTT. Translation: CASSPGDVSNQPQHF. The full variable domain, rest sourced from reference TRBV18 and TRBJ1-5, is NAGVMQNPRHLVRRRGQEARLRCSPMKGHSHVYWYRQLPEEGLKFMVYLQKENIIDESGMPKERFSAEFPKEGPSILRIQQVVRGDSAAYFCASSPGDVSNQPQHFGDGTRLSIL.

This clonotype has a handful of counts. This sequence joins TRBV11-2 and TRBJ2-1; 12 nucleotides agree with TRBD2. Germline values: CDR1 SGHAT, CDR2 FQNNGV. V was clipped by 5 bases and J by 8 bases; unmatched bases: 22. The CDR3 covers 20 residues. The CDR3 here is CASSARRDGSLAGGLDEQFF. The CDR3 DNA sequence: TGTGCCAGCAGCGCACGCCGGGACGGATCACTAGCGGGAGGACTCGATGAGCAGTTCTTC. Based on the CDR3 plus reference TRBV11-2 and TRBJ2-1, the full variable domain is EAGVAQSPRYKIIEKRQSVAFWCNPISGHATLYWYQQILGQGPKLLIQFQNNGVVDDSQLPKDRFSAERLKGVDSTLKIQPAKLEDSAVYLCASSARRDGSLAGGLDEQFFGPGTRLTVL.

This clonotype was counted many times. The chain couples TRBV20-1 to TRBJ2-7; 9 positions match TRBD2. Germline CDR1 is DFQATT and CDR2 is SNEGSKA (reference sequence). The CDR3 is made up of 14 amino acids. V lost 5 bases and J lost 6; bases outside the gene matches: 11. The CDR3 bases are TGCAGTGCTTTACCCGGGACTAGCTTCTCCGAGCAGTACTTC. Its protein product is CSALPGTSFSEQYF.

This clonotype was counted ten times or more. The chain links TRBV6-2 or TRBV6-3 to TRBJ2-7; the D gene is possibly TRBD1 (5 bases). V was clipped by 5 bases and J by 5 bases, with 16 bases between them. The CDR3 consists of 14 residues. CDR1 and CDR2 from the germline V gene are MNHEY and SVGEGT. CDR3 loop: CASSAQGYIDEQYF. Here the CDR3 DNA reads TGTGCCAGCAGTGCTCAGGGTTACATCGACGAGCAGTACTTC.

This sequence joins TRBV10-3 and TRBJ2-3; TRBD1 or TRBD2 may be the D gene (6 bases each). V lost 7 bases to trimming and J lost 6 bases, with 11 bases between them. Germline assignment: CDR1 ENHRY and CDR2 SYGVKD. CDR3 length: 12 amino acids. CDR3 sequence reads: CAIKGGLDTQYF. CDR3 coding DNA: TGTGCCATCAAGGGGGGCCTGGATACGCAGTATTTT.

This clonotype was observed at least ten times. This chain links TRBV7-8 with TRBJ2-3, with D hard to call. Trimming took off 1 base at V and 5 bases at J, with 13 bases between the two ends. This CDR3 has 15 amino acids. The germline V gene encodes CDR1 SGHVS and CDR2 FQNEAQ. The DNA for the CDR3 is TGTGCCAGCAGCTTAGTAGGGCCTGGCATAGATACGCAGTATTTT. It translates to CASSLVGPGIDTQYF.

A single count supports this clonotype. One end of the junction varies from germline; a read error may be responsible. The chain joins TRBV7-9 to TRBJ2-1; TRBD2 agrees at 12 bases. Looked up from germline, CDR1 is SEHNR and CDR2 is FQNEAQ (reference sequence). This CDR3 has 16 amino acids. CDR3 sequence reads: CASRPGLAGNYNELFF. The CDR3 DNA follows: TGTGCCAGCAGGCCCGGACTAGCGGGAAATTACAATGAGCTGTTCTTC. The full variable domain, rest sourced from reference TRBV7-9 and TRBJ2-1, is DTGVSQNPRHKITKRGQNVTFRCDPISEHNRLYWYRQTLGQGPEFLTYFQNEAQLEKSRLLSDRFSAERPKGSFSTLEIQRTEQGDSAMYLCASRPGLAGNYNELFFGPGTRLTVL.

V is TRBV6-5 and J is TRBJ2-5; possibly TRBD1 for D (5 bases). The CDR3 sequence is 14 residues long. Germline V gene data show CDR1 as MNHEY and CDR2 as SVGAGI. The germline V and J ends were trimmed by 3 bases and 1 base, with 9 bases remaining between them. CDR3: CASSYQGSQETQYF. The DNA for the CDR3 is TGTGCCAGCAGTTATCAGGGTTCCCAAGAGACCCAGTACTTC.

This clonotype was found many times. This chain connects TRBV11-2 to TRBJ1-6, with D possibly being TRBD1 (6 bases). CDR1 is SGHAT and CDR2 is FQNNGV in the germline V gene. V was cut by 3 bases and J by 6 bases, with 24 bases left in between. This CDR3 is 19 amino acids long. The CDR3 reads CASSFSGRSGGGFNSPLHF. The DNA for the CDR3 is TGTGCCAGCAGCTTCTCGGGGCGGAGTGGGGGCGGCTTTAATTCACCCCTCCACTTT. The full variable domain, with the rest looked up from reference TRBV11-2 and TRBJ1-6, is EAGVAQSPRYKIIEKRQSVAFWCNPISGHATLYWYQQILGQGPKLLIQFQNNGVVDDSQLPKDRFSAERLKGVDSTLKIQPAKLEDSAVYLCASSFSGRSGGGFNSPLHFGNGTRLTVT.

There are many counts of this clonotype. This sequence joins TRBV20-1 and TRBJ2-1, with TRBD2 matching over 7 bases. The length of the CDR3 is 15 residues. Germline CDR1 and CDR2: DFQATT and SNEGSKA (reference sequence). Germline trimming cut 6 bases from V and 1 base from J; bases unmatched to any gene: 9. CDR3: CSAHAGEGSYNEQFF. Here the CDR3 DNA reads TGCAGTGCCCACGCGGGGGAGGGGTCCTACAATGAGCAGTTCTTC.

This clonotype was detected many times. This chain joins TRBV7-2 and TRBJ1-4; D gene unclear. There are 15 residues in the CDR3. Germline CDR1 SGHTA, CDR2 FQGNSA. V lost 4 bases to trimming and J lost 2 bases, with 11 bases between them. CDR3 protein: CASSSSAGTNEKLFF. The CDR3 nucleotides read TGTGCCAGCAGCTCCTCAGCCGGGACTAATGAAAAACTGTTTTTT.

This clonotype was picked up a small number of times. Here the CDR3 DNA reads TGTGCCAGCACCAGACTAGCGGGGGACCAAGAGACCCAGTACTTC. This codes for CASTRLAGDQETQYF. The V and J genes are TRBV28 and TRBJ2-5, with 12 nucleotides matching TRBD2. The CDR3 runs to 15 residues. V lost 7 bases and J lost 0; bases outside the gene matches: 3. Germline-derived CDR1 and CDR2 are MDHEN and SYDVKM.